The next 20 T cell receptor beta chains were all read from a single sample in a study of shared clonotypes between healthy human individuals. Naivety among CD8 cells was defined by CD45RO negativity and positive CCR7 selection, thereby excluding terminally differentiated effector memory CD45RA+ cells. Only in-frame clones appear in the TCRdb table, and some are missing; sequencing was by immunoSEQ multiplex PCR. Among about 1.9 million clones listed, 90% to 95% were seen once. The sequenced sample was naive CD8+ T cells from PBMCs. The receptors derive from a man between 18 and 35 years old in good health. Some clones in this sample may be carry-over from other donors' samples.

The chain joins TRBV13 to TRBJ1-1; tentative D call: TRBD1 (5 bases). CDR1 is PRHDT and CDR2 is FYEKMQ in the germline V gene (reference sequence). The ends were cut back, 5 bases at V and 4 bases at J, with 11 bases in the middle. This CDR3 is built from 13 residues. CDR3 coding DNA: TGTGCCAGCAGCCCGATGGGGGGCACTGAAGCTTTCTTT. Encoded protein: CASSPMGGTEAFF. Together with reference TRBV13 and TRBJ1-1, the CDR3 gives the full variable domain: AAGVIQSPRHLIKEKRETATLKCYPIPRHDTVYWYQQGPGQDPQFLISFYEKMQSDKGSIPDRFSAQQFSDYHSELNMSSLELGDSALYFCASSPMGGTEAFFGQGTRLTVV.

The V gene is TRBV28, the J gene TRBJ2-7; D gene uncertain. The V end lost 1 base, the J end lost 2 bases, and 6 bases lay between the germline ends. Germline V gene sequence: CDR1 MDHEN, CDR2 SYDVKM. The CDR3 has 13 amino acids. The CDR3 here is CASSLSDTYEQYF. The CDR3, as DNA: TGTGCCAGCAGTTTATCGGATACCTACGAGCAGTACTTC.

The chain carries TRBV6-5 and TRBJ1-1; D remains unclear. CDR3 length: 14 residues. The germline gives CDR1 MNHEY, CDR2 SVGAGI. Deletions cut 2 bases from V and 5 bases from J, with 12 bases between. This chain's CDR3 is CASSYRVVGTEAFF. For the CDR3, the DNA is TGTGCCAGCAGTTACAGGGTGGTCGGGACTGAAGCTTTCTTT.

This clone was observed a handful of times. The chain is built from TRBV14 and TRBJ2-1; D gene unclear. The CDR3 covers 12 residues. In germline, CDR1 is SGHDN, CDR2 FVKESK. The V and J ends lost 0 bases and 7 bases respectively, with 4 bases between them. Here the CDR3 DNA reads TGTGCCAGCAGCCAAGATCTGAATGAGCAGTTCTTC. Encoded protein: CASSQDLNEQFF.

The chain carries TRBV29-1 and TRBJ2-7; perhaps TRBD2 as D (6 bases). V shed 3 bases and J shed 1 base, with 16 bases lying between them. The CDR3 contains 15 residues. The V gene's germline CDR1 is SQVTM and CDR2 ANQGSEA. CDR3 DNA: TGCAGCGTTGAGTTCTTAGGGGCGGGGTCCTACGAGCAGTACTTC. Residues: CSVEFLGAGSYEQYF.

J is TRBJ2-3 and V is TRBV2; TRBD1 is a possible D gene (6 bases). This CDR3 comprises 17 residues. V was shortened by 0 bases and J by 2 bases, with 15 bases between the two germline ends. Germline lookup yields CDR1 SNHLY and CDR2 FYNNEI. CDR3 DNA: TGTGCCAGCAGTGAAGCGGCGGACAGCCCCCCCACAGATACGCAGTATTTT. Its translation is CASSEAADSPPTDTQYF.

In DNA, the CDR3 is TGTGCCAGCAGCTTAATCCGGGGCCCACCCGAGGAGCAGTTCTTC. Translated, it gives CASSLIRGPPEEQFF. The gene calls are TRBV7-9 and TRBJ2-1, with D perhaps TRBD1 or TRBD2 (5 bases each). V dropped 2 bases and J dropped 10 bases, with 18 bases sitting between them. The CDR3 is made up of 15 amino acids. Germline CDR1 SEHNR, CDR2 FQNEAQ (reference sequence).

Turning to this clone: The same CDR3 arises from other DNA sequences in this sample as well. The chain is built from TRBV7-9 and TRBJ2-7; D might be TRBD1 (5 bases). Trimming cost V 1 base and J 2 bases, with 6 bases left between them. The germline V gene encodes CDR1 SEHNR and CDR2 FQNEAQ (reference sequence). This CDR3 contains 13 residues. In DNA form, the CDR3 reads TGTGCCAGCAGCTTAGAGGGGCCCTACGAGCAGTACTTC. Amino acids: CASSLEGPYEQYF.

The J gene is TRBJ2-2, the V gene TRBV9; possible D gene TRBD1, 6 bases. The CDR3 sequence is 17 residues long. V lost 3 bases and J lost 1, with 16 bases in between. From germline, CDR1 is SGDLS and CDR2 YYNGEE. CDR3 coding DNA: TGTGCCAGCAGCGCGAACAGGGTCTGGGGGAACACCGGGGAGCTGTTTTTT. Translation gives CASSANRVWGNTGELFF.

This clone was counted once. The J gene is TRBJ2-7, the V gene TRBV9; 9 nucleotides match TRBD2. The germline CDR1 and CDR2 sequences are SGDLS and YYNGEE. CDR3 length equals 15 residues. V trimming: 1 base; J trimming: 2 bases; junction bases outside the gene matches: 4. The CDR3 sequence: CASSVSGGRAYEQYF. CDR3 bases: TGTGCCAGCAGCGTATCCGGCGGGAGGGCCTACGAGCAGTACTTC.

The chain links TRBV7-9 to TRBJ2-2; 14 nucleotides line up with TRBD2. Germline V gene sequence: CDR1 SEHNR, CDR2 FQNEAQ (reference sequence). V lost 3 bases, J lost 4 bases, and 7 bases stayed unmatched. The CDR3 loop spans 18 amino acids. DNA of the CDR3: TGTGCCAGCAGCTTGCCGGGACTAGCGGGAGCAGGCACCGGGGAGCTGTTTTTT. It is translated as CASSLPGLAGAGTGELFF.

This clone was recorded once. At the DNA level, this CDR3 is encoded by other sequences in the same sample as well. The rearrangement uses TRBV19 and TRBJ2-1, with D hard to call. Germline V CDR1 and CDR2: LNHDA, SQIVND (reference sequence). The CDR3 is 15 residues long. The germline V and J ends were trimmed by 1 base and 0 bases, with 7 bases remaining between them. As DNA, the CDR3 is TGTGCCAGTAGTATAGCTAGAAGCTCCTACAATGAGCAGTTCTTC. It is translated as CASSIARSSYNEQFF.

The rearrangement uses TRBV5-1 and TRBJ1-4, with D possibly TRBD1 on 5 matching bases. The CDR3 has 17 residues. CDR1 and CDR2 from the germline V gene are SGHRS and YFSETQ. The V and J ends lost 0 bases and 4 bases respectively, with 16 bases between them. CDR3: CASSLAPRGGFNEKLFF. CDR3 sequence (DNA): TGCGCCAGCAGCTTGGCACCTAGGGGCGGCTTTAATGAAAAACTGTTTTTT.

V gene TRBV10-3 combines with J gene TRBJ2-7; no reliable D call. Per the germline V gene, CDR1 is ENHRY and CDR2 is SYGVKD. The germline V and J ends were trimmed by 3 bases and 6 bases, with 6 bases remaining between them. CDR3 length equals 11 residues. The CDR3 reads CAISENGEQYF. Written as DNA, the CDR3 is TGTGCCATCAGTGAAAACGGCGAGCAGTACTTC.

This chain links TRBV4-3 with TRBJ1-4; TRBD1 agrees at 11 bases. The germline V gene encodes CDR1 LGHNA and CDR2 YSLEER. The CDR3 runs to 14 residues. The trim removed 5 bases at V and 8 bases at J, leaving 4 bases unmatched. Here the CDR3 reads CASSDGTGGEKLFF. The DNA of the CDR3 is TGCGCCAGCAGCGATGGGACAGGGGGGGAAAAACTGTTTTTT.

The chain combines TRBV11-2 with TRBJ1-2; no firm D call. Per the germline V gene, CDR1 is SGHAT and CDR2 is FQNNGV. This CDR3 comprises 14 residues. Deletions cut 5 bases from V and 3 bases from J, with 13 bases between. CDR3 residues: CASSPAGSYYGYTF. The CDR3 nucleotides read TGTGCCAGCAGCCCAGCCGGGAGCTACTATGGCTACACCTTC. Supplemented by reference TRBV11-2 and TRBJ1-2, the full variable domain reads EAGVAQSPRYKIIEKRQSVAFWCNPISGHATLYWYQQILGQGPKLLIQFQNNGVVDDSQLPKDRFSAERLKGVDSTLKIQPAKLEDSAVYLCASSPAGSYYGYTFGSGTRLTVV.

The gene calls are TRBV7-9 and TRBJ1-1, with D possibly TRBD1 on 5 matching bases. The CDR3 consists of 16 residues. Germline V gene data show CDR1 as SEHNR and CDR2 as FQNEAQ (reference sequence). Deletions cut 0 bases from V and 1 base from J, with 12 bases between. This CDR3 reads CASSLAKGQGNTEAFF. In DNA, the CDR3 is TGTGCCAGCAGCTTAGCGAAAGGGCAGGGGAACACTGAAGCTTTCTTT.

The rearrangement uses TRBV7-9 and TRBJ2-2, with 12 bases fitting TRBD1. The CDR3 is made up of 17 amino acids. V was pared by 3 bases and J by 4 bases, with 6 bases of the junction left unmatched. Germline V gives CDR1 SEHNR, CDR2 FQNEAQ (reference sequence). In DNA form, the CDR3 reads TGTGCCAGCAGCTTTCCGGGACAGGGGGCGCCCACCGGGGAGCTGTTTTTT. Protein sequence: CASSFPGQGAPTGELFF.

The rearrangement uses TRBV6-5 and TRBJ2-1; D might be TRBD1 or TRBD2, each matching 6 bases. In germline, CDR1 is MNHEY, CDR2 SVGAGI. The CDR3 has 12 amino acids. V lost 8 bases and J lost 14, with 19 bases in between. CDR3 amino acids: CASRSWRGMEFF. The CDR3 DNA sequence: TGTGCCAGCCGATCTTGGAGGGGGATGGAGTTCTTC.

The CDR3 DNA sequence: TGTGCCAGCAGCTTTACCGGGACAGAGAACTATGGCTACACCTTC. This encodes CASSFTGTENYGYTF. The gene calls are TRBV7-9 and TRBJ1-2; TRBD1 agrees at 7 bases. Germline CDR1 SEHNR, CDR2 FQNEAQ (reference sequence). J lost 2 bases, V lost 3 bases, and 6 bases had no gene match. This CDR3 has 15 amino acids.